The 18 T cell receptor beta chains below all came from one sample that was sequenced in a study of control samples from healthy donors and cancer patients. Clones were read by immunoSEQ multiplex PCR, and TCRdb kept only the in-frame ones, dropping some. Here the sample spans around 200,000 clones, 85% to 95% being singletons. The sequenced sample was blood. These receptors all come from a man aged 45 to 65 in good health.

This rearrangement joins TRBV5-1 to TRBJ1-2; perhaps TRBD1 as D (5 bases). The germline CDR1 and CDR2 sequences are SGHRS and YFSETQ. This CDR3 comprises 14 residues. V lost 1 base to trimming and J lost 8 bases, with 15 bases between them. The CDR3 is CASSLFRREGGYTF. In nucleotides, the CDR3 is TGCGCCAGCAGCTTGTTTCGCAGGGAGGGCGGCTACACCTTC.

The chain recombines TRBV10-3 with TRBJ2-3, with TRBD2 matching 10 bases. V lost 11 bases, J lost 1 base, and 3 bases stayed unmatched. This CDR3 spans 13 amino acids. The germline V gene encodes CDR1 ENHRY and CDR2 SYGVKD. The chain's CDR3 is CAFGTSGTDTQYF. The CDR3 DNA sequence: TGTGCCTTTGGGACTAGCGGCACAGATACGCAGTATTTT.

This chain connects TRBV6-2 or TRBV6-3 to TRBJ1-5, with a tentative D call TRBD1 (5 bases). CDR3 length equals 14 residues. CDR1 and CDR2 from the germline V gene are MNHEY and SVGEGT. Trimming shortened V by 7 bases and J by 3 bases, and 13 bases separated the two germline ends. The CDR3 reads CASTPGGYNQPQHF. The CDR3 DNA reads as TGTGCCAGCACCCCGGGGGGATACAATCAGCCCCAGCATTTT.

The CDR3 sequence: CASSPGTYNEQFF. CDR3 coding DNA: TGTGCCAGCAGCCCAGGGACCTACAATGAGCAGTTCTTC. This chain links TRBV7-2 with TRBJ2-1; D is perhaps TRBD1 (5 bases). The V gene lost 5 bases and the J gene lost 2 bases, with 7 bases spanning the gap. CDR3 size: 13 residues. CDR1 is SGHTA, CDR2 FQGNSA, per germline.

V is TRBV30 and J is TRBJ2-5; TRBD2 matches 7 bases. CDR1 and CDR2 from the germline V gene are GTSNPN and SVGIG (reference sequence). The CDR3 is 13 amino acids. The V and J ends lost 4 bases and 5 bases, in that order; junction bases with no gene match: 7. The CDR3 nucleotides read TGTGCCTGGACACTGGGCGGGGGTGAGACCCAGTACTTC. Translation: CAWTLGGGETQYF.

This sequence joins TRBV7-2 and TRBJ1-2; 7 nucleotides agree with TRBD1. This CDR3 is built from 13 residues. Germline V gene sequence: CDR1 SGHTA, CDR2 FQGNSA. The junction had 2 bases not matched to a gene; V was cut back by 4 bases and J by 3 bases. The CDR3 DNA follows: TGTGCCAGCAGCTCACAGGGGTACTATGGCTACACCTTC. This gives the protein CASSSQGYYGYTF.

The chain has TRBV5-1 and TRBJ2-7; possible D gene TRBD1, 5 bases. The length of the CDR3 is 16 residues. Trimming removed 1 base from V and 0 bases from J, with 14 bases in between. Looked up from germline, CDR1 is SGHRS and CDR2 is YFSETQ. CDR3 residues: CASSLRGAPISYEQYF. The CDR3 DNA follows: TGCGCCAGCAGCTTGAGGGGCGCCCCGATCTCCTACGAGCAGTACTTC. Looking up the rest from reference TRBV5-1 and TRBJ2-7 gives the full variable domain: KAGVTQTPRYLIKTRGQQVTLSCSPISGHRSVSWYQQTPGQGLQFLFEYFSETQRNKGNFPGRFSGRQFSNSRSEMNVSTLELGDSALYLCASSLRGAPISYEQYFGPGTRLTVT.

The chain recombines TRBV24-1 with TRBJ2-1, with 7 bases that match TRBD1. Germline V gene data show CDR1 as KGHDR and CDR2 as SFDVKD. CDR3 length equals 13 residues. V was pared by 12 bases and J by 6 bases, with 10 bases of the junction left unmatched. CDR3 nucleotides: TGTGCCTCTTCCGGACAGGCTTTCAATGAGCAGTTCTTC. Its translation is CASSGQAFNEQFF.

This chain links TRBV4-1 with TRBJ2-3; D unclear. Germline-derived CDR1 and CDR2 are MGHRA and YSYEKL. The CDR3 covers 14 residues. Deletions cut 1 base from V and 2 bases from J, with 7 bases between. The CDR3 loop is CASSQGDNTDTQYF. In DNA form, the CDR3 reads TGCGCCAGCAGCCAAGGAGATAACACAGATACGCAGTATTTT.

The chain links TRBV3-1 (or the pseudogene TRBV3-2) to TRBJ1-2; weak D call: TRBD1 (5 bases). Trimming removed 1 base from V and 4 bases from J, with 13 bases in between. This CDR3 comprises 15 residues. The germline gives CDR1 LGHDT, CDR2 YNNKEL (reference sequence). For the CDR3, the DNA is TGTGCCAGCAGCCAAGGGGAGGGACCTAGCTATGGCTACACCTTC. Amino acids: CASSQGEGPSYGYTF.

This chain uses TRBV3-1 (or the pseudogene TRBV3-2) with TRBJ1-1; no reliable D call. Between the trimmed V and J ends, which lost 1 base and 3 bases, there was a span of 15 bases. This CDR3 region has 16 residues. Germline CDR1 is LGHDT and CDR2 is YNNKEL (reference sequence). CDR3: CASSQVQITSDTEAFF. CDR3 sequence (DNA): TGTGCCAGCAGCCAAGTTCAAATTACGTCGGACACTGAAGCTTTCTTT.

This chain connects TRBV27 to TRBJ2-5, with TRBD1 matching 9 bases. CDR1 and CDR2 (germline): MNHEY, SMNVEV (reference sequence). CDR3 length: 15 amino acids. The V gene end was trimmed by 5 bases and the J gene end by 5 bases; junction bases not matched to a gene: 9. CDR3 bases: TGTGCCAGCAGTAGGGGACAGGGTGCATGGGAGACCCAGTACTTC. This translates into CASSRGQGAWETQYF.

The chain combines TRBV6-1 with TRBJ2-4; D possibly corresponds to TRBD1 (6 bases). The CDR3 spans 20 residues. CDR1 and CDR2 from the germline V gene are MNHNS and SASEGT. Trimming took off 1 base at V and 1 base at J, with 23 bases between the two ends. DNA of the CDR3: TGTGCCAGCAGTGAAGATGGGAACAGGGTATGGGAAGGGGCCAAAAACATTCAGTACTTC. This gives the protein CASSEDGNRVWEGAKNIQYF.

This chain uses TRBV20-1 with TRBJ1-4; D is undetermined. The CDR3 totals 11 residues. Trimming left V 7 bases short and J 3 bases short, with 6 bases between. The germline V gene has CDR1 DFQATT and CDR2 SNEGSKA (reference sequence). The CDR3 here is CSGGSNEKLFF. DNA of the CDR3: TGCAGTGGCGGATCTAATGAAAAACTGTTTTTT.

This rearrangement joins TRBV12-2 to TRBJ2-7; the table assigns TRBD1, which was not confirmed against the DNA. TRBV12-2 is given as a pseudogene. The CDR3 extends over 15 amino acids. For the CDR3, the DNA is TGTGCAAGTCGCTCAGAACGAGGGACAGGCTACGAGCAGTACGTC. It codes for CASRSERGTGYEQYV.

V gene TRBV6-5 combines with J gene TRBJ1-6; weak D call: TRBD1 (6 bases). The germline V and J ends were trimmed by 2 bases and 16 bases, with 21 bases remaining between them. The CDR3 spans 15 residues. Germline V gene sequence: CDR1 MNHEY, CDR2 SVGAGI. CDR3 in amino acids: CASSYRGHEAMRLHF. The CDR3 DNA sequence: TGTGCCAGCAGTTACAGGGGACACGAGGCTATGAGACTCCACTTT.

This chain links TRBV6-5 with TRBJ1-2; D unresolved. Deletions cut 7 bases from V and 4 bases from J, with 19 bases between. Germline-derived CDR1 and CDR2 are MNHEY and SVGAGI. This CDR3 is 15 amino acids long. The CDR3 loop is CASIPEDFTRYGYTF. As DNA, the CDR3 is TGTGCCAGCATCCCAGAAGATTTTACCCGCTATGGCTACACCTTC.

The V call is TRBV5-1, the J call TRBJ2-2; TRBD2 agrees at 11 bases. The CDR3 sequence is 18 residues long. The V and J ends lost 5 bases and 4 bases, in that order; junction bases with no gene match: 13. Germline values: CDR1 SGHRS, CDR2 YFSETQ. The CDR3 bases are TGCGCCAGCAGACTGACACTAGCGGGGGCCGGGGGCACCGGGGAGCTGTTTTTT. Its translation: CASRLTLAGAGGTGELFF.